Below, 25 T cell receptor beta chains from the same sample are listed, as sequenced in a study of blood T cell repertoires in COVID-19. Repertoires were generated with immunoSEQ multiplex PCR, while TCRdb's copy carries only in-frame clones and drops some. The data contain tens of thousands of clones, roughly 85% of them seen just once; the ten biggest clones take up roughly 40%. The specimen was peripheral blood. These receptors originate from an older woman with COVID-19, enrolled during active disease.

The chain is built from TRBV2 and TRBJ1-1; D gene ambiguous. V was trimmed by 8 bases and J by 0 bases, leaving 10 bases between them. This CDR3 region has 13 residues. Germline V gene data show CDR1 as SNHLY and CDR2 as FYNNEI. The CDR3 region is CASLRVLNTEAFF. DNA of the CDR3: TGTGCCAGCCTCCGGGTCCTGAACACTGAAGCTTTCTTT.

The CDR3 sequence is CASSLAGASGNTIYF. DNA for the CDR3: TGTGCCAGCAGCTTGGCAGGGGCGTCTGGAAACACCATATATTTT. The chain links TRBV5-4 to TRBJ1-3; D is possibly TRBD1 (6 bases). The CDR3 runs to 15 residues. Trimming stripped 0 bases from V and 1 base from J, with 8 bases between. The germline V gene encodes CDR1 SGHNT and CDR2 YYREEE (reference sequence).

V gene TRBV15 combines with J gene TRBJ2-7; 7 nucleotides agree with TRBD1. CDR3 length equals 15 residues. The germline CDR1 and CDR2 sequences are LNHNV and YYDKDF (reference sequence). With 3 bases clipped from V and 6 bases from J, the junction kept 11 bases outside the gene matches. The CDR3 nucleotides read TGTGCCACCAGCAGTCCGGGACAGCGAGAAGCCGAGCAGTACTTC. Residues: CATSSPGQREAEQYF.

This clone was seen just once. V gene TRBV7-2 combines with J gene TRBJ2-5; TRBD1 aligns across 7 bases. J was trimmed by 5 bases and V by 5 bases; bases with no gene match: 5. The CDR3 sequence is 13 residues long. CDR1 is SGHTA, CDR2 FQGNSA, per germline. CDR3 region: CASSRGGWETQYF. The CDR3 DNA reads as TGTGCCAGCAGCAGAGGGGGCTGGGAGACCCAGTACTTC.

CDR3 loop: CASSPPGTGNREQYF. CDR3 nucleotide sequence: TGTGCCAGTAGTCCTCCCGGGACAGGGAACCGCGAGCAGTACTTC. The V gene is TRBV19, the J gene TRBJ2-7, with 9 positions matching TRBD1. The J segment lost 6 bases and the V segment lost 5 bases, leaving 11 bases of the junction unmatched. Germline-derived CDR1 and CDR2 are LNHDA and SQIVND (reference sequence). The CDR3 runs to 15 residues.

The gene calls are TRBV25-1 and TRBJ2-7, with a weak D call TRBD1 (6 bases). CDR3 length: 15 amino acids. V was cut by 1 base and J by 6 bases, with 16 bases left in between. Germline CDR1 is MGHDK and CDR2 is SYGVNS. For the CDR3, the DNA is TGTGCCAGCAGTGAATTCAAGGGCACAGGGACCGAGCAGTACTTC. Amino acids: CASSEFKGTGTEQYF.

The CDR3 nucleotides are TGTGCCAGCAGTTACCGGGCGTTCTACAGGTCTGCTAACTATGGCTACACCTTC. Protein product: CASSYRAFYRSANYGYTF. The V and J genes are TRBV6-2 or TRBV6-3 and TRBJ1-2; tentative D call: TRBD1 (5 bases). V was trimmed by 2 bases and J by 0 bases, leaving 19 bases between them. The length of the CDR3 is 18 residues. The germline gives CDR1 MNHEY, CDR2 SVGEGT.

V usage is TRBV2 and J usage is TRBJ2-1, with 10 bases that match TRBD2. Trimming removed 6 bases from V and 6 bases from J; junction bases left unmatched: 5. Per the germline V gene, CDR1 is SNHLY and CDR2 is FYNNEI. The CDR3 loop spans 14 amino acids. The CDR3 sequence: CASRNSGGANEQFF. The CDR3 DNA follows: TGTGCCAGCAGGAACAGCGGGGGGGCCAATGAGCAGTTCTTC.

The chain employs TRBV5-1 and TRBJ2-2; possibly TRBD2 for D (6 bases). V was cut by 4 bases and J by 5 bases, with 9 bases left in between. CDR1 is SGHRS, CDR2 YFSETQ, per germline. The CDR3 contains 13 residues. The CDR3 DNA reads as TGCGCCAGCAGCGGCGCGGGGACCGGGGAGCTGTTTTTT. Translation: CASSGAGTGELFF. The full variable domain, rest sourced from reference TRBV5-1 and TRBJ2-2, is KAGVTQTPRYLIKTRGQQVTLSCSPISGHRSVSWYQQTPGQGLQFLFEYFSETQRNKGNFPGRFSGRQFSNSRSEMNVSTLELGDSALYLCASSGAGTGELFFGEGSRLTVL.

This clone showed up just once. The chain has TRBV9 and TRBJ2-3; maybe TRBD2 (5 bases). The V gene's germline CDR1 is SGDLS and CDR2 YYNGEE. This CDR3 spans 13 amino acids. V shed 4 bases and J shed 2 bases, with 8 bases lying between them. CDR3 bases: TGTGCCAGCAGCAATGGACTCACAGATACGCAGTATTTT. Protein product: CASSNGLTDTQYF.

This sequence joins TRBV18 and TRBJ1-2; weak D call: TRBD1 (5 bases). V was trimmed by 8 bases and J by 3 bases, leaving 10 bases between them. The CDR3 is 12 residues long. Per germline, CDR1 KGHSH and CDR2 LQKENI. In DNA, the CDR3 is TGTGCCAGCACTGGGGCGTACTATGGCTACACCTTC. It yields the protein CASTGAYYGYTF.

The chain recombines TRBV4-1 with TRBJ2-7, with TRBD1 matching 7 bases. V trimming: 5 bases; J trimming: 7 bases; junction bases outside the gene matches: 11. Germline CDR1 is MGHRA and CDR2 is YSYEKL. The CDR3 runs 14 residues. Here the CDR3 DNA reads TGCGCCAGCAGCTCGGGACAGACTCGGGCTGAGCAGTACTTC. Protein sequence: CASSSGQTRAEQYF.

This clone was detected once. This chain uses TRBV6-5 with TRBJ2-2; TRBD1 might be the D (5 bases). CDR3 length equals 14 residues. Per the germline V gene, CDR1 is MNHEY and CDR2 is SVGAGI. V shed 6 bases and J shed 6 bases, with 14 bases lying between them. CDR3 residues: CASRVTGDPGELFF. CDR3 nucleotides: TGTGCCAGCAGGGTTACAGGTGACCCCGGGGAGCTGTTTTTT.

The CDR3 DNA reads TGCGCCAGCAGCCTGCTAGCGGGAAGCTACAATGAGCAGTTCTTC. Protein product: CASSLLAGSYNEQFF. The chain has TRBV5-1 and TRBJ2-1; the match to TRBD2 covers 9 bases. Looked up from germline, CDR1 is SGHRS and CDR2 is YFSETQ. The CDR3 is made up of 15 amino acids. The trim removed 4 bases at V and 3 bases at J, leaving 5 bases unmatched.

The rearrangement links TRBV6-2 or TRBV6-3 to TRBJ2-7, with 10 nucleotides matching TRBD2. V lost 5 bases and J lost 3; bases outside the gene matches: 7. Germline V gene lookup returns CDR1 MNHEY and CDR2 SVGEGT. This CDR3 contains 15 residues. The CDR3: CASSPTSGTFYEQYF. The CDR3, as DNA: TGTGCCAGCAGTCCAACTAGCGGGACCTTCTACGAGCAGTACTTC.

Judged by abundance, this clone is medium-sized (0.01 to 0.1%). The chain combines TRBV28 with TRBJ2-7; D gene ambiguous. The CDR3 is made up of 12 amino acids. V lost 3 bases to trimming and J lost 7 bases, with 10 bases between them. From germline, CDR1 is MDHEN and CDR2 SYDVKM. CDR3 in DNA: TGTGCCAGCAGTTTCACCACGGAGGAGCAGTACTTC. This translates into CASSFTTEEQYF.

V is TRBV3-1 (or the pseudogene TRBV3-2) and J is TRBJ2-7; D possibly corresponds to TRBD2 (6 bases). Trimming left V 0 bases short and J 0 bases short, with 12 bases between. Germline-derived CDR1 and CDR2 are LGHDT and YNNKEL (reference sequence). CDR3 length: 16 amino acids. This CDR3 reads CASSQEGGSPSYEQYF. For the CDR3, the DNA is TGTGCCAGCAGCCAAGAGGGGGGTTCTCCCTCCTACGAGCAGTACTTC.

DNA for the CDR3: TGTGCCAGCAGCCAGGACAGCTTCTACAATGAGCAGTTCTTC. This sequence encodes CASSQDSFYNEQFF. The chain carries TRBV7-9 and TRBJ2-1, with a tentative D call TRBD1 (6 bases). Germline assignment: CDR1 SEHNR and CDR2 FQNEAQ (reference sequence). The length of the CDR3 is 14 residues. V was pared by 5 bases and J by 3 bases, with 11 bases between.

This chain connects TRBV7-2 to TRBJ2-5; tentative D call: TRBD1 (6 bases). Germline-derived CDR1 and CDR2 are SGHTA and FQGNSA. This CDR3 contains 13 residues. The ends were cut back, 6 bases at V and 3 bases at J, with 11 bases in the middle. The CDR3 bases are TGTGCCAGCAGTACTAGGACAGAAGAGACCCAGTACTTC. This gives the protein CASSTRTEETQYF.

J is TRBJ2-7 and V is TRBV6-4; D perhaps matches TRBD2 (7 bases). The CDR3 loop spans 17 amino acids. Germline values: CDR1 MRHNA, CDR2 SNTAGT. V lost 6 bases, J lost 3 bases, and 24 bases lay in between. In DNA form, the CDR3 reads TGTGCCAGCAGGGGCCCTGGCGGGGGAGGGGGATTCTACGAGCAGTACTTC. Protein: CASRGPGGGGGFYEQYF.

The gene calls are TRBV4-3 and TRBJ2-1; TRBD1 matches 9 bases. V trimming: 4 bases; J trimming: 8 bases; junction bases outside the gene matches: 6. In germline, CDR1 is LGHNA, CDR2 YSLEER. The CDR3 is 14 amino acids. CDR3 amino acids: CASSPRTGGYEQFF. The CDR3, as DNA: TGCGCCAGCAGCCCCCGCACAGGGGGCTATGAGCAGTTCTTC.

The chain links TRBV4-3 to TRBJ2-5; 11 bases map to TRBD2. Germline loops: CDR1 LGHNA, CDR2 YSLEER. V was clipped by 0 bases and J by 2 bases; unmatched bases: 8. The CDR3 runs 18 residues. CDR3 DNA sequence: TGCGCCAGCAGCCAAGATTTTGGGACTAGCGGAATACAAGAGACCCAGTACTTC. Translation: CASSQDFGTSGIQETQYF.

The chain combines TRBV19 with TRBJ2-1; the match to TRBD2 covers 7 bases. CDR1 LNHDA and CDR2 SQIVND come from the germline V gene (reference sequence). V was clipped by 4 bases and J by 0 bases; unmatched bases: 6. This CDR3 has 16 residues. CDR3 nucleotide sequence: TGTGCCAGTAGTACCCAGCGGGGCAGCTCCTACAATGAGCAGTTCTTC. Encoded protein: CASSTQRGSSYNEQFF.

This chain uses TRBV6-5 with TRBJ1-1; tentative D call: TRBD1 (5 bases). V was cut by 6 bases and J by 6 bases, with 11 bases left in between. Germline V gene data show CDR1 as MNHEY and CDR2 as SVGAGI. The CDR3 is 12 amino acids. CDR3: CASRRGRAEAFF. For the CDR3, the DNA is TGTGCCAGCAGGCGGGGGAGGGCTGAAGCTTTCTTT.

The chain is built from TRBV7-9 and TRBJ2-7, with unresolved D. The CDR3 extends over 12 amino acids. Trimming removed 3 bases from V and 1 base from J, with 4 bases in between. Germline V gives CDR1 SEHNR, CDR2 FQNEAQ (reference sequence). The CDR3 nucleotides are TGTGCCAGCAGCTTGGAGTCCTACGAGCAGTACTTC. This gives the protein CASSLESYEQYF.